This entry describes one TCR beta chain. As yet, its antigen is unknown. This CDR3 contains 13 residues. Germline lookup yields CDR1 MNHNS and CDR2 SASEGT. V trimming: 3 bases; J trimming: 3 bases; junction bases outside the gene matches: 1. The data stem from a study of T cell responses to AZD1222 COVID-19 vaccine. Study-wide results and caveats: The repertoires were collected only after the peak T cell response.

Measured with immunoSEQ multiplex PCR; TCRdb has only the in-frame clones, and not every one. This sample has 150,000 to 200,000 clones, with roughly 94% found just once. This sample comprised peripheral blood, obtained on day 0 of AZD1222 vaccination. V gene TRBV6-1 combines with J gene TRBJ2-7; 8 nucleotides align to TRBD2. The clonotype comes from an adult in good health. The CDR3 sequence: CASSERGVYEQYF. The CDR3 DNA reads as TGTGCCAGCAGTGAGCGGGGGGTCTACGAGCAGTACTTC.